This T cell receptor beta chain was sequenced in a study of blood T cell repertoires in COVID-19. Seattle patient enrollment occurred during active infection, with longitudinal follow-up thereafter. Germline V gene lookup returns CDR1 SGHTA and CDR2 FQGNSA. V dropped 5 bases and J dropped 1 base, with 6 bases sitting between them. This CDR3 contains 13 residues. In the original workflow: Estimation of nucleated cell counts was performed using reference gene primer amplification. Sequencing used immunoSEQ multiplex PCR; TCRdb keeps in-frame clones, though not all of them. V and J calls and clone size are copied from that table; D and trimming were computed from the DNA. The sample has approximately 40,000 clones; about 90% are singletons.

The specimen was peripheral blood. The chain has TRBV7-2 and TRBJ1-5; D is unresolved. This TCR was recovered from a man aged 55 to 70 with COVID-19, enrolled during active disease. CDR3 region: CASSMLSNQPQHF. For the CDR3, the DNA is TGTGCCAGCAGCATGTTAAGCAATCAGCCCCAGCATTTT.